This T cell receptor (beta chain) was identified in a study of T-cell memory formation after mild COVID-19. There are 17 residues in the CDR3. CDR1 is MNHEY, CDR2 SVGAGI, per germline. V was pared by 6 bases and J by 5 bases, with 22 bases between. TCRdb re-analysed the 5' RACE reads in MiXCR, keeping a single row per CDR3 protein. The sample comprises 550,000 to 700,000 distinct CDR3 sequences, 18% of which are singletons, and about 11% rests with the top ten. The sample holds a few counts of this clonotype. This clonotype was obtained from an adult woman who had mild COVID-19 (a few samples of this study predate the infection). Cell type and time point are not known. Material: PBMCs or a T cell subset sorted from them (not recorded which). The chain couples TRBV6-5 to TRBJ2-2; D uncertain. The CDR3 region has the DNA TGTGCCAGCAGCTCCATTAGAGAGCGCCTCCCGACCGGGGAGCTGTTTTTT. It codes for CASSSIRERLPTGELFF.